Listed below are T cell receptor beta chains from one sample, sequenced in a study of CD8+ T cells in alopecia areata. Clones were sequenced by immunoSEQ multiplex PCR, and TCRdb holds only the in-frame ones, with some missing. The table lists 110,000 to 150,000 clones, approximately 65% of them singletons. Sequencing was performed on CD8+ T cells sorted from blood. The source of these receptors is a human donor in good health. CDR3s include the opening cysteine and the closing phenylalanine or tryptophan. D genes are given only for firm matches. For some rows the clone size is stated as once, few or many, or as a class when expanded; others skip it.

size: NA; J: TRBJ2-2; V: TRBV5-4; D: NA; DNA: TGTGCCAGCAGCTTGGCGCCCGGCTCTGGGGAGCTGTTTTTT; CDR3: CASSLAPGSGELFF
size: NA; J: TRBJ2-2; V: TRBV11-2; D: TRBD2; DNA: TGTGCCAGCAGCGGGAGGGTTTTCGCCGGGGAGCTGTTTTTT; CDR3: CASSGRVFAGELFF
size: few; J: TRBJ2-7; V: TRBV29-1; D: TRBD2; DNA: TGCAGCGTTGAGACCTTAGCGGGAGAGGCCTACGAGCAGTACTTC; CDR3: CSVETLAGEAYEQYF
size: NA; J: TRBJ1-1; V: TRBV27; D: NA; DNA: TGTGCCAGCAGTCGGGACGGACCGAACACTGAAGCTTTCTTT; CDR3: CASSRDGPNTEAFF
size: NA; J: TRBJ2-5; V: TRBV5-1; D: NA; DNA: TGCGCCAGCAGCTCAGACTTCAAAGAGACCCAGTACTTC; CDR3: CASSSDFKETQYF
size: NA; J: TRBJ2-1; V: TRBV11-2; D: NA; DNA: TGTGCCAGCAGCTCCCCCGGACTGGCCTTTAGGGGTGAGCAGTTCTTC; CDR3: CASSSPGLAFRGEQFF
size: NA; J: TRBJ1-1; V: TRBV9; D: NA; DNA: TGTGCCAGCAGCATCGGGGACACTGAAGCTTTCTTT; CDR3: CASSIGDTEAFF
size: NA; J: TRBJ2-1; V: TRBV27; D: NA; DNA: TGTGCCAGCAGAGTGGGAATAGCCTACAATGAGCAGTTCTTC; CDR3: CASRVGIAYNEQFF
size: NA; J: TRBJ2-7; V: TRBV20-1; D: NA; DNA: TGCAGTGCTAGATCCGGGGCCGAGCAGTACTTC; CDR3: CSARSGAEQYF
size: NA; J: TRBJ2-1; V: TRBV6-5; D: TRBD1; DNA: TGTGCCAGCAGTGGCGAGGGGGCCTCCTACAATGAGCAGTTCTTC; CDR3: CASSGEGASYNEQFF
size: few; J: TRBJ2-7; V: TRBV30; D: TRBD1; DNA: TGTGCCTGGATTTCTCCGACAGGGGACTCCGAGCAGTACTTC; CDR3: CAWISPTGDSEQYF
size: NA; J: TRBJ2-4; V: TRBV13; D: TRBD1; DNA: TGTGCCAGCAGCTCTCATCGGACAGGGGAGTACATTCAGTACTTC; CDR3: CASSSHRTGEYIQYF
size: NA; J: TRBJ1-2; V: TRBV5-6; D: NA; DNA: TGTGCCAGCAGGGACGGCGTTACGGACTATGGCTACACCTTC; CDR3: CASRDGVTDYGYTF
size: NA; J: TRBJ2-1; V: TRBV9; D: TRBD2; DNA: TGTGCCAGCAGCGGAGGACTAGCGGGAGCCTACAATGAGCAGTTCTTC; CDR3: CASSGGLAGAYNEQFF
size: NA; J: TRBJ2-7; V: TRBV10-2; D: NA; DNA: TGCGCCAGCAGTGAAGAAGATTACGAGCAGTACTTC; CDR3: CASSEEDYEQYF
size: once; J: TRBJ2-7; V: TRBV29-1; D: NA; DNA: TGCAGCGTTGGGGGGCTCGGATCCTCCTACGAGCAGTACTTC; CDR3: CSVGGLGSSYEQYF
size: once; J: TRBJ1-1; V: TRBV25-1; D: TRBD1; DNA: TGTGCCAGCAGTGACGGGACAGGGTTCACTGAAGCTTTCTTT; CDR3: CASSDGTGFTEAFF
size: NA; J: TRBJ2-1; V: TRBV30; D: TRBD2; DNA: TGTGCCTACGGACTAGCTCGTAATGAGCAGTTCTTC; CDR3: CAYGLARNEQFF
size: NA; J: TRBJ2-5; V: TRBV5-1; D: NA; DNA: TGCGCCAGCAGCTCGTTCTCGGGGTCCCAAGAGACCCAGTACTTC; CDR3: CASSSFSGSQETQYF
size: NA; J: TRBJ1-5; V: TRBV5-4; D: TRBD1; DNA: TGTGCCAGCAGCTTGGATCCAGGGGGCGCGGATCAGCCCCAGCATTTT; CDR3: CASSLDPGGADQPQHF
size: NA; J: TRBJ2-7; V: TRBV25-1; D: TRBD2; DNA: TGTGCCAGCAGTGAAGGTCGTTACGGGGGGTCCTACGAGCAGTACTTC; CDR3: CASSEGRYGGSYEQYF
size: NA; J: TRBJ2-7; V: TRBV27; D: NA; DNA: TGTGCCAGCAGGGGAGGTTCCTACGAGCAGTACTTC; CDR3: CASRGGSYEQYF
size: NA; J: TRBJ2-2; V: TRBV28; D: NA; DNA: TGTGCCAGCAGTTTTTCACACTACGGGGAGCTGTTTTTT; CDR3: CASSFSHYGELFF
size: NA; J: TRBJ2-1; V: TRBV19; D: TRBD2; DNA: TGTGCCAGTAGTATTGTACTAGCGGGGAACCTCTACAATGAGCAGTTCTTC; CDR3: CASSIVLAGNLYNEQFF
size: NA; J: TRBJ2-7; V: TRBV6-5; D: TRBD1; DNA: TGTGCCAGCAGTTTTACAGGGGGCTGGGACGAGCAGTACTTC; CDR3: CASSFTGGWDEQYF
size: NA; J: TRBJ2-5; V: TRBV27; D: NA; DNA: TGTGCCAGCAGTTTAGACTCCCTCGAGACCCAGTACTTC; CDR3: CASSLDSLETQYF
size: few; J: TRBJ2-3; V: TRBV19; D: TRBD2; DNA: TGTGCCAGTAGTATGCTGCTCCTAGCGGGAGGGGTAGATACGCAGTATTTT; CDR3: CASSMLLLAGGVDTQYF
size: few; J: TRBJ2-7; V: TRBV28; D: TRBD1; DNA: TGTGCCAGCAGTTTAGTTCCAGGGGGCTACGAGCAGTACTTC; CDR3: CASSLVPGGYEQYF
size: few; J: TRBJ2-7; V: TRBV29-1; D: TRBD2; DNA: TGCAGCGTTGGTGATAGCGGGTTCCCCTACGAGCAGTACTTC; CDR3: CSVGDSGFPYEQYF
size: few; J: TRBJ1-5; V: TRBV5-1; D: NA; DNA: TGCGCCAGCAGCTTGGGGGCGGGTCAGCCCCAGCATTTT; CDR3: CASSLGAGQPQHF
size: NA; J: TRBJ2-1; V: TRBV29-1; D: NA; DNA: TGCAGCGTTGAGGCAGGATTCTCCTACAATGAGCAGTTCTTC; CDR3: CSVEAGFSYNEQFF
size: NA; J: TRBJ2-3; V: TRBV27; D: NA; DNA: TGTGCCAGCAGTCGCCCAACAGATACGCAGTATTTT; CDR3: CASSRPTDTQYF
size: few; J: TRBJ2-7; V: TRBV7-8; D: TRBD1; DNA: TGTGCCAGCAGCCCTCCGGGACAGGGGTACGAGCAGTACTTC; CDR3: CASSPPGQGYEQYF
size: NA; J: TRBJ2-4; V: TRBV5-1; D: NA; DNA: TGCGCCAGCAGCTTGGGGATCGCCGCCAAAAACATTCAGTACTTC; CDR3: CASSLGIAAKNIQYF
size: few; J: TRBJ2-7; V: TRBV27; D: NA; DNA: TGTGCCAGCAGTTTGAGGGGGGGACCCTACGAGCAGTACTTC; CDR3: CASSLRGGPYEQYF
size: NA; J: TRBJ2-7; V: TRBV29-1; D: NA; DNA: TGCAGCGTTCTATTCGGGGAGCAGTACTTC; CDR3: CSVLFGEQYF
size: NA; J: TRBJ2-7; V: TRBV5-4; D: NA; DNA: TGTGCCAGCAGCTTGGGCAGAGGCGAGCAGTACTTC; CDR3: CASSLGRGEQYF
size: NA; J: TRBJ2-1; V: TRBV7-9; D: TRBD1; DNA: TGTGCCAGCAGCCCAGGGGGTGATGAGCAGTTCTTC; CDR3: CASSPGGDEQFF
size: NA; J: TRBJ2-7; V: TRBV4-1; D: TRBD2; DNA: TGCGCCAGCAGCCTTCGAGGGCTAGCGGGGCCCCAAGAGCAGTACTTC; CDR3: CASSLRGLAGPQEQYF
size: NA; J: TRBJ1-2; V: TRBV5-6; D: NA; DNA: TGTGCCAGCAGCTTTGATACGGGGATTTTAGCTAACTATGGCTACACCTTC; CDR3: CASSFDTGILANYGYTF
size: NA; J: TRBJ1-1; V: TRBV29-1; D: NA; DNA: TGCAGCGTGGGCACAGGGAGGTCGAGAGACACTGAAGCTTTCTTT; CDR3: CSVGTGRSRDTEAFF
size: few; J: TRBJ2-5; V: TRBV29-1; D: TRBD1; DNA: TGCAGCGGCTCAACAGCAACAGGGGAGGAGACCCAGTACTTC; CDR3: CSGSTATGEETQYF
size: NA; J: TRBJ2-7; V: TRBV7-2; D: NA; DNA: TGTGCCAGCAGCTTAAGGGGGGGAGTCGACGAGCAGTACTTC; CDR3: CASSLRGGVDEQYF
size: NA; J: TRBJ1-5; V: TRBV6-1; D: TRBD1; DNA: TGTGCCAGCAGTGCGATGGGGACAGGTCAGCCCCAGCATTTT; CDR3: CASSAMGTGQPQHF
size: once; J: TRBJ2-2; V: TRBV6-5; D: TRBD2; DNA: TGTGCCAGCAGTTGGACTAGGACCGGGGAGCTGTTTTTT; CDR3: CASSWTRTGELFF
size: few; J: TRBJ1-1; V: TRBV27; D: NA; DNA: TGTGCCAGCAGTTTATACCAGGGCACTGAAGCTTTCTTT; CDR3: CASSLYQGTEAFF
size: NA; J: TRBJ2-3; V: TRBV7-9; D: NA; DNA: TGTGCCAGCAGCCCAAAGGTGGCGGACCCAGGAGATACGCAGTATTTT; CDR3: CASSPKVADPGDTQYF
size: NA; J: TRBJ2-1; V: TRBV6-5; D: NA; DNA: TGTGCCAGCAGTTCCAGTTGGGGGTCGGGTGAGCAGTTCTTC; CDR3: CASSSSWGSGEQFF
size: few; J: TRBJ2-3; V: TRBV29-1; D: TRBD2; DNA: TGCAGCGTGTTAGCGGGGACTAGCACAGATACGCAGTATTTT; CDR3: CSVLAGTSTDTQYF
size: few; J: TRBJ2-7; V: TRBV7-6; D: NA; DNA: TGTGCCAGCCAGGGGGGGCAGGGGCTGTCCTACGAGCAGTACTTC; CDR3: CASQGGQGLSYEQYF